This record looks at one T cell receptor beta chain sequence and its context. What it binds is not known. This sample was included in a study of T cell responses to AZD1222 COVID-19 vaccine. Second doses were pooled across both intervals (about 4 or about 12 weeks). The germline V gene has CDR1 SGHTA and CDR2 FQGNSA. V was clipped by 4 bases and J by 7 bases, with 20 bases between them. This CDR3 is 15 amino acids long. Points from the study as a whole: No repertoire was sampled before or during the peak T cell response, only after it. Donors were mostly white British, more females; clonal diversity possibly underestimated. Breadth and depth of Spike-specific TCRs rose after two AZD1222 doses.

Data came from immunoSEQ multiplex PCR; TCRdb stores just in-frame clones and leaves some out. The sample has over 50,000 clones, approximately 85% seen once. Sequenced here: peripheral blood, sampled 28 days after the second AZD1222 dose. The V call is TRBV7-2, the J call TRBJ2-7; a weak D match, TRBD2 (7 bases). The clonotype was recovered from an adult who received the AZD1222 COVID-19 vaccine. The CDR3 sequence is CASSYTGRGAREQYF. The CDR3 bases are TGTGCCAGCAGCTACACGGGTCGGGGGGCTCGAGAGCAGTACTTC. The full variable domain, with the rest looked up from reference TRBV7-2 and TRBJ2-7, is GAGVSQSPSNKVTEKGKDVELRCDPISGHTALYWYRQSLGQGLEFLIYFQGNSAPDKSGLPSDRFSAERTGGSVSTLTIQRTQQEDSAVYLCASSYTGRGAREQYFGPGTRLTVT.